This T cell receptor (beta chain) was documented in a study of blood T cell repertoires in COVID-19. Study details: Donors in the United States, Italy and Spain gave samples during acute or convalescent COVID-19.

The table came from immunoSEQ multiplex PCR; TCRdb's copy has only in-frame clones and leaves some out. In the table there are 70,000 or so clones, around nine tenths of which are singletons. This CDR3 has 14 residues. The ends were cut back, 5 bases at V and 4 bases at J, with 14 bases in the middle. Germline values: CDR1 MNHEY, CDR2 SVGEGT. The V call is TRBV6-2 or TRBV6-3, the J call TRBJ1-2, with D hard to call. This TCR derives from a woman older than 75 with acute or convalescent COVID-19. Sequences were obtained from peripheral blood. Written as DNA, the CDR3 is TGTGCCAGCAGTGGGAATCTCCGGGGCTATGGCTACACCTTC. Residues: CASSGNLRGYGYTF.